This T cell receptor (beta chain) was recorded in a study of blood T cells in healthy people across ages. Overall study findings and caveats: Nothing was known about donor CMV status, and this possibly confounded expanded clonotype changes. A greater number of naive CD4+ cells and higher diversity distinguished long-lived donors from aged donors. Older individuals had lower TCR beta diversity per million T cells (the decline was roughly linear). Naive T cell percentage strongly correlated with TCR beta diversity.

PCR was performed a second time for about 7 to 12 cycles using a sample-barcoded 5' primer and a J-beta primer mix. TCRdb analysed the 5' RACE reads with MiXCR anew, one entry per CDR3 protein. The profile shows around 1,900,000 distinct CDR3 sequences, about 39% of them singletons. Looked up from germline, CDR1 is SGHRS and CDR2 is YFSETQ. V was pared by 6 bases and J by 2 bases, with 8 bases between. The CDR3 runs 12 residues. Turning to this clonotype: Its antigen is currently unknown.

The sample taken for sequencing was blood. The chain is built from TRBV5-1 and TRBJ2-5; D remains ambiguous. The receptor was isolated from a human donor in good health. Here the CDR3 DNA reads TGCGCCAGCAACGAACCTCAAGAGACCCAGTACTTC. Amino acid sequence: CASNEPQETQYF.